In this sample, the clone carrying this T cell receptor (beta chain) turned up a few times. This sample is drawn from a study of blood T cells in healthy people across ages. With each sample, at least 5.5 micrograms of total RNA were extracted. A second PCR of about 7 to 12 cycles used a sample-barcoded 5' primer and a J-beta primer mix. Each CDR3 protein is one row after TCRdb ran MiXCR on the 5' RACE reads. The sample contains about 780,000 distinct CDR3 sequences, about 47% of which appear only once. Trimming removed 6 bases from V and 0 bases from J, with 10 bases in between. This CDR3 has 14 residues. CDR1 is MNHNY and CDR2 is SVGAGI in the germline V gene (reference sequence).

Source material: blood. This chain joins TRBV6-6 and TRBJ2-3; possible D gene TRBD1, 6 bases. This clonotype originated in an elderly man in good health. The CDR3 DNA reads TGTGCCAGCAGGTTGACAGGTAGCACAGATACGCAGTATTTT. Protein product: CASRLTGSTDTQYF.